These 30 T cell receptor beta chains came from one sample sequenced in a study of CD8+ T cells in alopecia areata. Regarding treatment: oral pan-JAK inhibitor, 5-10 mg twice daily. RNA extraction and reverse transcription yielded cDNA as sequencing template. TCRdb's table, derived via immunoSEQ multiplex PCR, lists solely in-frame clones and lacks some. The table has roughly 200,000 clones, 50% to 65% seen once. The sample consisted of CD8+ T cells sorted from blood, taken at week 24, from a patient treated with tofacitinib. The receptors originated from a human donor with alopecia areata.

V usage is TRBV4-3 and J usage is TRBJ2-2; 9 nucleotides align to TRBD1. Germline V lookup: CDR1 LGHNA, CDR2 YSLEER. The CDR3 loop spans 16 amino acids. Trimming removed 3 bases from V and 4 bases from J; junction bases left unmatched: 6. The CDR3 DNA follows: TGCGCCAGCAGCCAGGAGACGGACAGGGGCACCGGGGAGCTGTTTTTT. Protein: CASSQETDRGTGELFF.

This CDR3 reads CASSEALRQPQHF. CDR3 in DNA: TGTGCCAGCAGTGAAGCGCTTAGGCAGCCCCAGCATTTT. The chain recombines TRBV2 with TRBJ1-5; D is undetermined. This CDR3 is 13 amino acids long. Germline values: CDR1 SNHLY, CDR2 FYNNEI. Trimming shortened V by 0 bases and J by 7 bases, and 7 bases separated the two germline ends.

This rearrangement joins TRBV7-9 to TRBJ2-7, with 12 bases matching TRBD2. Trimming at V came to 3 bases and at J to 0 bases, leaving 3 bases not matched to a gene. CDR3 length: 16 residues. Looked up from germline, CDR1 is SEHNR and CDR2 is FQNEAQ (reference sequence). The CDR3, as DNA: TGTGCCAGCAGCTTTGGACTAGCGGGGAGCTCCTACGAGCAGTACTTC. This encodes CASSFGLAGSSYEQYF. Full variable domain (rest looked up from reference TRBV7-9 and TRBJ2-7): DTGVSQNPRHKITKRGQNVTFRCDPISEHNRLYWYRQTLGQGPEFLTYFQNEAQLEKSRLLSDRFSAERPKGSFSTLEIQRTEQGDSAMYLCASSFGLAGSSYEQYFGPGTRLTVT.

The chain employs TRBV11-2 and TRBJ2-2, with a weak D call TRBD1 (6 bases). Germline lookup yields CDR1 SGHAT and CDR2 FQNNGV. The CDR3 is 17 residues long. Deletions cut 2 bases from V and 2 bases from J, with 15 bases between. CDR3 region: CASSLPTGSPNTGELFF. The CDR3 bases are TGTGCCAGCAGCTTACCGACAGGTTCCCCCAACACCGGGGAGCTGTTTTTT.

This chain connects TRBV11-1 to TRBJ2-7; D possibly corresponds to TRBD1 (6 bases). CDR1 and CDR2 from the germline V gene are SGHAT and FQDESV (reference sequence). This CDR3 has 13 amino acids. Trimming pared 4 bases from V and 5 bases from J, leaving 12 bases between. The CDR3 loop is CASSSTGINEQYF. Here the CDR3 DNA reads TGTGCCAGCAGCTCAACAGGGATTAACGAGCAGTACTTC.

This chain connects TRBV4-1 to TRBJ1-5; D unclear. The CDR3 spans 15 residues. Germline loops: CDR1 MGHRA, CDR2 YSYEKL. V was trimmed by 4 bases and J by 2 bases, leaving 12 bases between them. The CDR3 protein is CASSPRQAGNQPQHF. The CDR3 DNA is TGCGCCAGCAGCCCCCGGCAGGCAGGCAATCAGCCCCAGCATTTT.

This clone occurred a few times. The chain carries TRBV11-2 and TRBJ2-3; 8 nucleotides agree with TRBD2. CDR3 length: 16 amino acids. V lost 1 base to trimming and J lost 2 bases; unmatched junction nucleotides: 5. Germline loops: CDR1 SGHAT, CDR2 FQNNGV. The CDR3 spells CASSLAVRGDTDTQYF. The CDR3 DNA sequence: TGTGCCAGCAGCTTAGCCGTGCGGGGGGACACAGATACGCAGTATTTT.

This chain links TRBV27 with TRBJ1-2; a weak D match, TRBD1 (5 bases). Germline CDR1 MNHEY, CDR2 SMNVEV (reference sequence). Trimming pared 8 bases from V and 4 bases from J, leaving 11 bases between. This CDR3 has 12 amino acids. Written as DNA, the CDR3 is TGTGCCAGCGGGGACTTCATCTATGGCTACACCTTC. Its translation is CASGDFIYGYTF.

The genes are TRBV4-3 and TRBJ2-5; D perhaps matches TRBD2 (7 bases). V was pared by 0 bases and J by 1 base, with 12 bases between. The CDR3 has 16 amino acids. Germline CDR1 LGHNA, CDR2 YSLEER. CDR3 DNA sequence: TGCGCCAGCAGCCAAGATCGGGGGGCGATCCAAGAGACCCAGTACTTC. It encodes CASSQDRGAIQETQYF.

This clone has only a few counts. The V and J genes are TRBV29-1 and TRBJ2-3; a weak D match, TRBD1 (5 bases). Germline V CDR1 and CDR2: SQVTM, ANQGSEA. V lost 7 bases and J lost 6, with 23 bases in between. The CDR3 runs 15 residues. The chain's CDR3 is CSAILTGRGGDTQYF. The DNA of the CDR3 is TGCAGCGCCATCCTAACAGGAAGGGGTGGGGATACGCAGTATTTT.

The rearrangement uses TRBV4-3 and TRBJ1-2; D remains ambiguous. Germline CDR1 is LGHNA and CDR2 is YSLEER. This CDR3 comprises 15 residues. V was pared by 0 bases and J by 5 bases, with 13 bases between. This chain's CDR3 is CASSQDEETVYGYTF. The CDR3 nucleotides read TGCGCCAGCAGCCAAGATGAGGAGACTGTTTATGGCTACACCTTC.

The table lists this clone with a few counts. The chain uses TRBV19 and TRBJ1-5; D possibly corresponds to TRBD1 (6 bases). The CDR3 has 18 amino acids. Germline CDR1 and CDR2: LNHDA and SQIVND (reference sequence). The V end was cut by 3 bases, the J end by 3 bases, with 21 bases between. CDR3 sequence reads: CASSMRPPGHEFNQPQHF. DNA for the CDR3: TGTGCCAGTAGTATGAGGCCCCCGGGACACGAATTCAATCAGCCCCAGCATTTT.

V and J are TRBV19 and TRBJ2-3; D might be TRBD2 (6 bases). CDR1 is LNHDA, CDR2 SQIVND, per germline (reference sequence). The CDR3 has 13 residues. V dropped 4 bases and J dropped 9 bases, with 14 bases sitting between them. The CDR3 sequence is CASSKGLSTTQYF. Here the CDR3 DNA reads TGTGCCAGTAGTAAAGGACTATCGACGACGCAGTATTTT.

This chain joins TRBV11-3 and TRBJ1-5; D unresolved. Germline lookup yields CDR1 SGHNT and CDR2 YENEEA. Trimming stripped 4 bases from V and 5 bases from J, with 15 bases between. The CDR3 is 15 amino acids. The CDR3 DNA follows: TGTGCCAGCAGCTCCCCCGGAGACCTCGATCAGCCCCAGCATTTT. The encoded protein is CASSSPGDLDQPQHF.

This chain uses TRBV6-5 with TRBJ1-2, with D perhaps TRBD1 (5 bases). Germline V lookup: CDR1 MNHEY, CDR2 SVGAGI. The CDR3 covers 12 residues. Between the trimmed V and J ends, which lost 7 bases and 2 bases, there was a span of 8 bases. CDR3 region: CASTDRNYGYTF. In nucleotides, the CDR3 is TGTGCCAGCACCGACAGAAACTATGGCTACACCTTC.

This chain connects TRBV15 to TRBJ2-7, with D possibly matching TRBD1 (6 bases). From germline, CDR1 is LNHNV and CDR2 YYDKDF (reference sequence). This CDR3 has 18 amino acids. V was shortened by 1 base and J by 0 bases, with 19 bases between the two germline ends. The DNA for the CDR3 is TGTGCCACCAGCAGAGCCCCCCCCAGACAGGAAAACTCCTACGAGCAGTACTTC. It specifies CATSRAPPRQENSYEQYF.

This rearrangement joins TRBV30 to TRBJ2-7; D is unresolved. The CDR3 runs to 12 residues. V was cut by 4 bases and J by 2 bases, with 9 bases left in between. Germline CDR1 is GTSNPN and CDR2 is SVGIG (reference sequence). As DNA, the CDR3 is TGTGCCTGGATTAGTGGACCCTACGAGCAGTACTTC. Translated, it gives CAWISGPYEQYF.

Concerning this clone itself: Other DNA sequences in this sample translate to the same CDR3. The chain is built from TRBV29-1 and TRBJ2-5; 12 positions agree with TRBD2. The germline V gene has CDR1 SQVTM and CDR2 ANQGSEA. CDR3 size: 14 residues. Trimming took 2 bases from V and 2 from J; bases not matched to a gene: 0. CDR3 bases: TGCAGCGTTGAACTAGCGGGGGGGCAAGAGACCCAGTACTTC. Protein: CSVELAGGQETQYF.

The V gene is TRBV2, the J gene TRBJ2-7; TRBD2 agrees at 9 bases. Germline CDR1 reads SNHLY; CDR2 reads FYNNEI. The CDR3 runs to 13 residues. V was clipped by 6 bases and J by 2 bases; unmatched bases: 2. CDR3 in amino acids: CASRLAGAYEQYF. The DNA of the CDR3 is TGTGCCAGCAGGTTAGCGGGGGCCTACGAGCAGTACTTC. Supplemented by reference TRBV2 and TRBJ2-7, the full variable domain reads EPEVTQTPSHQVTQMGQEVILRCVPISNHLYFYWYRQILGQKVEFLVSFYNNEISEKSEIFDDQFSVERPDGSNFTLKIRSTKLEDSAMYFCASRLAGAYEQYFGPGTRLTVT.

The chain carries TRBV6-6 and TRBJ2-2, with TRBD1 matching 10 bases. The length of the CDR3 is 15 residues. Germline CDR1 and CDR2: MNHNY and SVGAGI (reference sequence). V was pared by 6 bases and J by 7 bases, with 8 bases of the junction left unmatched. CDR3 bases: TGTGCCAGCAGGCTGGGGACAGGGGATGTCGGGGAGCTGTTTTTT. Its protein is CASRLGTGDVGELFF.

This clone has a handful of counts. The chain joins TRBV9 to TRBJ2-3; the D gene is possibly TRBD2 (6 bases). In germline, CDR1 is SGDLS, CDR2 YYNGEE. The CDR3 length is 15 residues. With 0 bases removed from V and 2 bases from J, the gap between germline ends came to 10 bases. The CDR3 nucleotides read TGTGCCAGCAGCGTAGGCGGGGCCCTCACAGATACGCAGTATTTT. It translates to CASSVGGALTDTQYF.

The rearrangement uses TRBV27 and TRBJ2-3, with 8 nucleotides matching TRBD2. CDR3 length: 15 amino acids. CDR1 is MNHEY, CDR2 SMNVEV, per germline (reference sequence). With 3 bases clipped from V and 5 bases from J, the junction kept 7 bases outside the gene matches. The CDR3 reads CASSLYSGGQDTQYF. The DNA of the CDR3 is TGTGCCAGCAGTTTGTACAGCGGGGGCCAAGATACGCAGTATTTT.

The rearrangement uses TRBV11-2 and TRBJ2-3, with D tentatively TRBD1 (5 bases). Germline V gives CDR1 SGHAT, CDR2 FQNNGV. The CDR3 is 11 amino acids. The ends were cut back, 4 bases at V and 11 bases at J, with 10 bases in the middle. This chain's CDR3 is CASSYRGGQYF. CDR3 coding DNA: TGTGCCAGCAGCTATAGGGGCGGGCAGTATTTT.

The J gene is TRBJ1-2, the V gene TRBV9; D is perhaps TRBD1 (5 bases). This CDR3 has 15 residues. Germline CDR1 and CDR2: SGDLS and YYNGEE. The ends were cut back, 4 bases at V and 2 bases at J, with 15 bases in the middle. The CDR3 nucleotides are TGTGCCAGCAGCAGGAACAGGAATGAGAACTATGGCTACACCTTC. Translated, it gives CASSRNRNENYGYTF.

This sequence joins TRBV29-1 and TRBJ2-7; a weak D match, TRBD2 (6 bases). The CDR3 sequence is 13 residues long. Germline V gives CDR1 SQVTM, CDR2 ANQGSEA. The V end lost 7 bases, the J end lost 6 bases, and 19 bases lay between the germline ends. The CDR3 protein is CSALDGGATEQYF. The CDR3 bases are TGCAGCGCTCTAGACGGAGGGGCCACCGAGCAGTACTTC.

Only a few counts were recorded for this clone. The chain recombines TRBV5-1 with TRBJ2-1; TRBD2 aligns across 8 bases. CDR1 is SGHRS and CDR2 is YFSETQ in the germline V gene. The CDR3 extends over 16 amino acids. The J segment lost 4 bases and the V segment lost 3 bases, leaving 9 bases of the junction unmatched. The CDR3 DNA follows: TGCGCCAGCAGCTCTGCGGGACTAGGCGCATACAATGAGCAGTTCTTC. Its translation: CASSSAGLGAYNEQFF.

This clone showed up just a few times. This chain links TRBV29-1 with TRBJ1-2; weak D call: TRBD1 (6 bases). The V end was cut by 3 bases, the J end by 2 bases, with 13 bases between. Germline assignment: CDR1 SQVTM and CDR2 ANQGSEA. The CDR3 is 14 amino acids. This chain's CDR3 is CSVDVAGTNYGYTF. CDR3 in DNA: TGCAGCGTTGACGTGGCAGGGACAAACTATGGCTACACCTTC.

This sequence joins TRBV18 and TRBJ2-5, with D unclear. The CDR3 contains 14 residues. V was shortened by 3 bases and J by 4 bases, with 12 bases between the two germline ends. CDR1 and CDR2 (germline): KGHSH, LQKENI. The CDR3 DNA reads TGTGCCAGCTCACCGATTTTGTCCGCAGAGACCCAGTACTTC. Its protein product is CASSPILSAETQYF.

V gene TRBV7-2 combines with J gene TRBJ2-1, with D unclear. This CDR3 region has 12 residues. Germline V gene data show CDR1 as SGHTA and CDR2 as FQGNSA. V was pared by 4 bases and J by 8 bases, with 9 bases between. The CDR3 reads CASSYYEDEQFF. As DNA, the CDR3 is TGTGCCAGCAGCTACTATGAAGATGAGCAGTTCTTC.

The V and J genes are TRBV4-1 and TRBJ2-1; D remains ambiguous. The ends were cut back, 3 bases at V and 8 bases at J, with 11 bases in the middle. CDR1 and CDR2 from the germline V gene are MGHRA and YSYEKL. The CDR3 length is 13 residues. The CDR3 coding sequence is TGCGCCAGCAGCCACCCCTACGGCGATGAGCAGTTCTTC. It yields the protein CASSHPYGDEQFF.